Presented here are 31 T cell receptor beta chains from one specimen sequenced in a study of neurological immune-mediated disorders (dated 2019 in TCRdb). The library was made by 5' RACE. Sequenced using an Illumina HiSeq 2500. The raw public data were reprocessed by TCRdb itself: fastp quality trimming at Q25, MiXCR clonotype calling, in-frame beta chains only. Rows matching on CDR3 protein sequence are summarized as one entry with the most common DNA and genes. This sample lists roughly 80,000 distinct CDR3 sequences; roughly 17% were detected once. Together, the top ten hold 15% of the sample. The sequenced sample consisted of PBMCs. These receptors were obtained from a woman aged 40 to 50 in good health.

The chain uses TRBV13 and TRBJ2-1, with D maybe TRBD2 (5 bases). The V gene lost 7 bases and the J gene lost 9 bases, with 19 bases spanning the gap. Per the germline V gene, CDR1 is PRHDT and CDR2 is FYEKMQ (reference sequence). The CDR3 spans 14 residues. CDR3 loop: CASIPRRIDPEQFF. Here the CDR3 DNA reads TGTGCCAGCATCCCCCGGAGGATTGACCCTGAGCAGTTCTTC.

This clonotype was seen ten or more times. CDR3 coding DNA: TGTGCCAGTGACGACAACTCCGGCTTGGGTACGCAGTATTTT. This translates into CASDDNSGLGTQYF. The V gene is TRBV6-5, the J gene TRBJ2-3; D remains unclear. With 9 bases removed from V and 8 bases from J, the gap between germline ends came to 21 bases. Germline-derived CDR1 and CDR2 are MNHEY and SVGAGI. This CDR3 spans 14 amino acids.

This clonotype appeared a few times. This chain joins TRBV11-2 and TRBJ1-5, with D possibly TRBD1 on 5 matching bases. Per the germline V gene, CDR1 is SGHAT and CDR2 is FQNNGV. The CDR3 length is 14 residues. The germline V and J ends were trimmed by 5 bases and 5 bases, with 13 bases remaining between them. The CDR3 DNA reads as TGTGCCAGCAGCCGTACCGGGACCGATCAGCCCCAGCATTTT. Translating gives CASSRTGTDQPQHF. The complete variable domain, with remaining parts taken from reference TRBV11-2 and TRBJ1-5, reads EAGVAQSPRYKIIEKRQSVAFWCNPISGHATLYWYQQILGQGPKLLIQFQNNGVVDDSQLPKDRFSAERLKGVDSTLKIQPAKLEDSAVYLCASSRTGTDQPQHFGDGTRLSIL.

This chain links TRBV5-1 with TRBJ2-1; 8 nucleotides align to TRBD2. Germline values: CDR1 SGHRS, CDR2 YFSETQ. V shed 1 base and J 10 bases; nucleotides not matched to a gene: 7. The CDR3 length is 14 residues. CDR3 sequence: CASSLSSGRAEQFF. CDR3 bases: TGCGCCAGCAGCTTGTCTAGCGGGCGGGCAGAGCAGTTCTTC.

This clonotype came up many times. This chain joins TRBV28 and TRBJ2-3; TRBD2 is a possible D gene (6 bases). This CDR3 spans 14 amino acids. Looked up from germline, CDR1 is MDHEN and CDR2 is SYDVKM. Deletions cut 6 bases from V and 2 bases from J, with 12 bases between. The chain's CDR3 is CASRLGLNTDTQYF. The DNA for the CDR3 is TGTGCCAGCAGATTGGGACTTAACACAGATACGCAGTATTTT.

This clonotype was observed at least ten times. The chain links TRBV6-6 to TRBJ1-5; TRBD1 is a possible D gene (5 bases). The germline V and J ends were trimmed by 2 bases and 0 bases, with 11 bases remaining between them. This CDR3 has 16 residues. Germline CDR1 MNHNY, CDR2 SVGAGI (reference sequence). CDR3 amino acids: CASSYGAANSNQPQHF. The CDR3 DNA follows: TGTGCCAGCAGTTACGGGGCAGCCAATAGCAATCAGCCCCAGCATTTT.

This clonotype was counted ten times or more. The chain joins TRBV6-2 or TRBV6-3 to TRBJ2-7; TRBD1 is a possible D gene (5 bases). The V gene lost 6 bases and the J gene lost 5 bases, with 17 bases spanning the gap. Germline-derived CDR1 and CDR2 are MNHEY and SVGEGT. The CDR3 totals 14 residues. Here the CDR3 DNA reads TGTGCCAGCAGAAAGGATGGGGCAATAGACGAGCAGTACTTC. This sequence encodes CASRKDGAIDEQYF.

This clonotype was counted ten times or more. CDR3 nucleotide sequence: TGCGCCAGCAGCTTTAATTCAGGTACTGAAGCTTTCTTT. Encoded protein: CASSFNSGTEAFF. The chain has TRBV5-1 and TRBJ1-1; D remains ambiguous. Germline V CDR1 and CDR2: SGHRS, YFSETQ. V lost 2 bases, J lost 5 bases, and 10 bases lay in between. The CDR3 runs to 13 residues.

This clonotype was detected ten times or more. This chain joins TRBV12-3 or TRBV12-4 and TRBJ2-1; 16 nucleotides agree with TRBD2. Trimming at V came to 5 bases and at J to 8 bases, leaving 6 bases not matched to a gene. The CDR3 length is 16 residues. CDR3: CASSAGLAGGVDEQFF. CDR3 DNA: TGTGCCAGCAGTGCGGGACTAGCGGGGGGGGTGGATGAGCAGTTCTTC.

In regard to this clonotype: A much larger clone differs by one base, so this may be a read error. V gene TRBV6-2 or TRBV6-3 combines with J gene TRBJ1-1; 7 bases agree with TRBD1. The CDR3 has 13 residues. Germline V CDR1 and CDR2: MNHEY, SVGEGT. Trimming at V came to 6 bases and at J to 3 bases, leaving 4 bases not matched to a gene. The CDR3 bases are TGTGCCAGCAGAATACAGGGGTACACTGAAGCTTTCTTT. As protein: CASRIQGYTEAFF.

This clonotype was observed many times. The chain couples TRBV20-1 to TRBJ1-6; TRBD1 matches at 8 bases. Germline V lookup: CDR1 DFQATT, CDR2 SNEGSKA (reference sequence). V lost 2 bases and J lost 10; bases outside the gene matches: 7. This CDR3 contains 14 residues. This chain's CDR3 is CSARKDRVGSPLHF. CDR3 coding DNA: TGCAGTGCTAGAAAGGACAGGGTGGGCTCACCCCTCCACTTT.

V usage is TRBV21-1 and J usage is TRBJ2-7; TRBD1 was called by the table and not checked on the DNA. TRBV21-1 is annotated as a pseudogene. The CDR3 is 15 amino acids. This chain's CDR3 is CANSNRTGDPYEQYV. CDR3 nucleotide sequence: TGTGCCAATAGCAACCGGACAGGGGACCCCTACGAGCAGTACGTC.

This rearrangement joins TRBV7-9 to TRBJ1-2; D not resolved. This CDR3 has 14 residues. Trimming left V 1 base short and J 6 bases short, with 12 bases between. Germline V gene data show CDR1 as SEHNR and CDR2 as FQNEAQ (reference sequence). This CDR3 reads CASSLEAQIHGYTF. CDR3 bases: TGTGCCAGCAGCTTAGAGGCCCAGATCCATGGCTACACCTTC.

This clonotype was seen ten or more times. The chain combines TRBV3-1 with TRBJ1-1; D ambiguous. The CDR3 sequence is 13 residues long. CDR1 and CDR2 from the germline V gene are LGHDT and YNNKEL (reference sequence). V lost 3 bases to trimming and J lost 7 bases, with 12 bases between them. CDR3 in DNA: TGTGCCAGCAGCCAGGGATCCGGAGGTGAAGCTTTCTTT. This translates into CASSQGSGGEAFF.

This clonotype has at least ten counts. The chain is built from TRBV12-3 or TRBV12-4 and TRBJ1-3; 8 bases match TRBD1. The CDR3 length is 16 residues. V trimming: 6 bases; J trimming: 4 bases; junction bases outside the gene matches: 11. The CDR3 loop is CASRTRTGRSGNTIYF. Here the CDR3 DNA reads TGTGCCAGCAGAACTAGGACAGGGAGGTCCGGAAACACCATATATTTT.

This clonotype was recorded at least ten times. V gene TRBV6-2 or TRBV6-3 combines with J gene TRBJ2-3; TRBD2 agrees at 10 bases. This CDR3 has 16 residues. Losses at the gene ends were 4 bases for V and 1 base for J; bases not matched to a gene: 5. Germline CDR1 is MNHEY and CDR2 is SVGEGT. The CDR3 DNA reads as TGTGCCAGCAGTTTCCTAGCGGGGGACGGCACAGATACGCAGTATTTT. It is translated as CASSFLAGDGTDTQYF.

This clonotype appeared many times. The V gene is TRBV20-1, the J gene TRBJ2-3; TRBD1 is a possible D gene (6 bases). V was pared by 0 bases and J by 3 bases, with 13 bases between. Germline V gives CDR1 DFQATT, CDR2 SNEGSKA (reference sequence). This CDR3 contains 15 residues. The CDR3: CSARDLRGSTDTQYF. In DNA form, the CDR3 reads TGCAGTGCTAGAGATTTAAGGGGGTCTACAGATACGCAGTATTTT.

Many counts were recorded for this clonotype. J is TRBJ2-5 and V is TRBV5-1; D gene ambiguous. V was clipped by 4 bases and J by 0 bases, with 7 bases between them. In germline, CDR1 is SGHRS, CDR2 YFSETQ. The length of the CDR3 is 13 residues. CDR3 sequence: CASSPLYQETQYF. For the CDR3, the DNA is TGCGCCAGCAGCCCTTTGTACCAAGAGACCCAGTACTTC.

In this sample, this clonotype turned up many times. The chain joins TRBV12-3 or TRBV12-4 to TRBJ1-1, with a possible D match to TRBD1 (6 bases). The CDR3 is made up of 15 amino acids. V lost 3 bases, J lost 4 bases, and 15 bases lay in between. Here the CDR3 reads CASSLRGLGGTEAFF. CDR3 DNA: TGTGCCAGCAGTTTGCGAGGGTTAGGGGGCACTGAAGCTTTCTTT.

The chain has TRBV30 and TRBJ1-1; no clear D gene. V was shortened by 5 bases and J by 3 bases, with 10 bases between the two germline ends. CDR1 is GTSNPN, CDR2 SVGIG, per germline (reference sequence). The CDR3 loop spans 12 amino acids. The CDR3 nucleotides read TGTGCCTGGTCCGGTAGGGACACTGAAGCTTTCTTT. As protein: CAWSGRDTEAFF.

This clonotype was seen at least ten times. V is TRBV6-4 and J is TRBJ2-1; 7 bases are shared with TRBD1. This CDR3 has 14 residues. CDR1 MRHNA and CDR2 SNTAGT come from the germline V gene. Germline trimming cut 2 bases from V and 7 bases from J; bases unmatched to any gene: 5. CDR3 sequence: CASSDGQAGNEQFF. For the CDR3, the DNA is TGTGCCAGCAGTGACGGACAGGCCGGGAATGAGCAGTTCTTC.

This clonotype has at least ten counts. This rearrangement joins TRBV5-6 to TRBJ2-3; maybe TRBD1 (6 bases). The CDR3 extends over 16 amino acids. Germline CDR1 and CDR2: SGHDT and YYEEEE. Deletions cut 1 base from V and 0 bases from J, with 12 bases between. The CDR3 DNA reads TGTGCCAGCAGCTTGTGGGCAGGGGTGAGCACAGATACGCAGTATTTT. It encodes CASSLWAGVSTDTQYF.

Many counts were recorded for this clonotype. The chain employs TRBV14 and TRBJ2-1; the match to TRBD1 covers 10 bases. Trimming at V came to 2 bases and at J to 16 bases, leaving 14 bases not matched to a gene. Per germline, CDR1 SGHDN and CDR2 FVKESK. This CDR3 has 15 residues. The CDR3 coding sequence is TGTGCCAGCAGCCAACAGAGACAGGGGGCTCGGAGTTATTTCTTC. This gives the protein CASSQQRQGARSYFF.

This clonotype was seen at least ten times. This chain uses TRBV20-1 with TRBJ2-3; no firm D call. The V gene's germline CDR1 is DFQATT and CDR2 SNEGSKA (reference sequence). The V and J ends lost 3 bases and 0 bases respectively, with 13 bases between them. The CDR3 is 15 residues long. In DNA form, the CDR3 reads TGCAGTGCTAGTCGGGCTAGTTGGAGCACAGATACGCAGTATTTT. As protein: CSASRASWSTDTQYF.

The DNA for the CDR3 is TGTGCCTGGAGTGTAATAGAAAATCAGCCCCAGCATTTT. It translates to CAWSVIENQPQHF. The chain joins TRBV30 to TRBJ1-5; D uncertain. Germline lookup yields CDR1 GTSNPN and CDR2 SVGIG (reference sequence). This CDR3 has 13 residues. Trimming removed 0 bases at V and 4 bases at J, with 7 bases between. Filled out from reference TRBV30 and TRBJ1-5, the complete variable domain reads SQTIHQWPATLVQPVGSPLSLECTVEGTSNPNLYWYRQAAGRGLQLLFYSVGIGQISSEVPQNLSASRPQDRQFILSSKKLLLSDSGFYLCAWSVIENQPQHFGDGTRLSIL.

At least ten counts were recorded for this clonotype. V usage is TRBV28 and J usage is TRBJ2-5; no reliable D call. The V gene's germline CDR1 is MDHEN and CDR2 SYDVKM. CDR3 length: 12 amino acids. The V and J ends lost 7 bases and 5 bases respectively, with 11 bases between them. The DNA of the CDR3 is TGTGCCAGCACCCCCGGCCGGGAGACCCAGTACTTC. This codes for CASTPGRETQYF.

There are many counts of this clonotype. The chain joins TRBV6-1 to TRBJ1-1; perhaps TRBD1 as D (6 bases). The CDR3 length is 14 residues. Trimming stripped 6 bases from V and 6 bases from J, with 17 bases between. Germline V CDR1 and CDR2: MNHNS, SASEGT. The CDR3 reads CASRVQGKHPEAFF. The CDR3, as DNA: TGTGCCAGCAGGGTCCAGGGGAAGCACCCTGAAGCTTTCTTT.

The chain employs TRBV5-1 and TRBJ1-1, with 7 bases matching TRBD1. Germline loops: CDR1 SGHRS, CDR2 YFSETQ. CDR3 length: 16 residues. V lost 4 bases, J lost 1 base, and 10 bases stayed unmatched. CDR3 residues: CASSPDRRGGNTEAFF. CDR3 bases: TGCGCCAGCAGCCCGGACAGGCGGGGGGGGAACACTGAAGCTTTCTTT.

This clonotype was found many times. The chain uses TRBV20-1 and TRBJ2-2, with D tentatively TRBD1 (6 bases). Trimming removed 8 bases from V and 2 bases from J, with 15 bases in between. The V gene's germline CDR1 is DFQATT and CDR2 SNEGSKA (reference sequence). The CDR3 is 14 residues long. The CDR3 spells CSIRGRGNTGELFF. The CDR3 DNA follows: TGCAGTATAAGGGGCAGGGGAAACACCGGGGAGCTGTTTTTT.

On this clonotype itself: The CDR3 does not close with the conserved phenylalanine or tryptophan, likely indicating a read error. The genes are TRBV12-3 or TRBV12-4 and TRBJ1-1; a possible D gene is TRBD1 (5 bases). V was trimmed by 6 bases and J by 4 bases, leaving 18 bases between them. CDR3 length: 15 residues. Here the CDR3 reads CASRESRDPPTEAFS. For the CDR3, the DNA is TGTGCCAGCAGGGAATCCAGGGACCCTCCCACTGAAGCTTTCTCT.

In its sample, this clonotype was seen many times. The chain couples TRBV20-1 to TRBJ1-5; a weak D match, TRBD1 (5 bases). CDR3 size: 12 residues. Between the trimmed V and J ends, which lost 5 bases and 3 bases, there was a span of 8 bases. The germline V gene encodes CDR1 DFQATT and CDR2 SNEGSKA (reference sequence). CDR3 sequence (DNA): TGCAGTGCTGGGGCTACCAATCAGCCCCAGCATTTT. Encoded protein: CSAGATNQPQHF.